This TCR beta chain comes out of a study of memory CD4+ T cells and cytomegalovirus serostatus. Repertoires were generated with immunoSEQ multiplex PCR, while TCRdb's copy carries only in-frame clones and drops some. In the table there are over 65,000 clones, 76% of which are singletons. Looked up from germline, CDR1 is SGHDT and CDR2 is YYEEEE. Trimming at V came to 3 bases and at J to 3 bases, leaving 5 bases not matched to a gene. The CDR3 consists of 15 residues. Single viable CD3+CD4+CD8-CD45RO+ cells were sorted as the memory CD4+ T cells. This chain joins TRBV5-6 and TRBJ1-2; 10 bases are a match to TRBD1. Sequenced material: memory CD4+ T cells from blood. The source is an adult in good health and CMV-seropositive. DNA for the CDR3: TGTGCCAGCAGCTCGACCGGGACAGGGGACTATGGCTACACCTTC. It is translated as CASSSTGTGDYGYTF.